These 29 T cell receptor beta chains were sequenced from one sample in a study of blood T cell repertoires in COVID-19. Method: immunoSEQ multiplex PCR; TCRdb's copy keeps in-frame clones and lacks some. Counted here are more than 300,000 clones, 85% to 90% occurring once; the ten biggest clones make up about 1%. Sequencing was carried out using peripheral blood. The source is a woman in her thirties or forties with COVID-19, enrolled during active disease.

The CDR3 here is CASSIGTRETQYF. DNA for the CDR3: TGTGCCAGCAGTATAGGGACACGGGAGACCCAGTACTTC. The chain carries TRBV2 and TRBJ2-5; TRBD1 is a possible D gene (6 bases). The V gene lost 5 bases and the J gene lost 5 bases, with 12 bases spanning the gap. CDR3 size: 13 residues. Germline V lookup: CDR1 SNHLY, CDR2 FYNNEI.

This clone occurred a few times. This chain uses TRBV7-9 with TRBJ1-5; D unresolved. Germline lookup yields CDR1 SEHNR and CDR2 FQNEAQ (reference sequence). Trimming cost V 1 base and J 5 bases, with 12 bases left between them. This CDR3 spans 15 amino acids. The CDR3 nucleotides are TGTGCCAGCAGCTTAGACGGGAGAGTTCATCAGCCCCAGCATTTT. It codes for CASSLDGRVHQPQHF.

The chain recombines TRBV7-6 with TRBJ2-5, with D maybe TRBD2 (6 bases). Looked up from germline, CDR1 is SGHVS and CDR2 is FNYEAQ. This CDR3 comprises 15 residues. V shed 5 bases and J shed 4 bases, with 17 bases lying between them. The CDR3 DNA is TGTGCCAGCAGCATAGGGACGGGGGTCGGAGAGACCCAGTACTTC. This encodes CASSIGTGVGETQYF.

V usage is TRBV7-3 and J usage is TRBJ2-2; D may be TRBD1 (6 bases). The V gene's germline CDR1 is SGHTA and CDR2 FQGTGA. The CDR3 runs to 20 residues. V was clipped by 1 base and J by 3 bases, with 24 bases between them. The CDR3 region has the DNA TGTGCCAGCAGCTTAATGCCGAGGGGCAGGGGCGCTGGGGACACCGGGGAGCTGTTTTTT. The encoded protein is CASSLMPRGRGAGDTGELFF.

This chain links TRBV30 with TRBJ1-6; D is perhaps TRBD1 (6 bases). V was clipped by 3 bases and J by 10 bases, with 16 bases between them. Germline lookup yields CDR1 GTSNPN and CDR2 SVGIG (reference sequence). The CDR3 sequence is 14 residues long. Here the CDR3 reads CAWRLQGTKSPLHF. The CDR3 DNA is TGTGCCTGGAGATTACAGGGAACGAAATCACCCCTCCACTTT.

The chain has TRBV5-1 and TRBJ1-2; 11 bases fit TRBD1. The CDR3 runs to 19 residues. Trimming removed 2 bases from V and 4 bases from J; junction bases left unmatched: 16. The germline gives CDR1 SGHRS, CDR2 YFSETQ. Here the CDR3 reads CASSLSPGQGDRLGYGYTF. The CDR3 DNA reads TGCGCCAGCAGCTTATCCCCGGGACAGGGGGACAGGTTGGGCTATGGCTACACCTTC.

In this sample, this clone turned up once. The J gene is TRBJ2-3, the V gene TRBV4-1, with D unclear. The CDR3 spans 13 residues. V was shortened by 6 bases and J by 0 bases, with 7 bases between the two germline ends. Germline CDR1 MGHRA, CDR2 YSYEKL. CDR3 region: CASRRESTDTQYF. CDR3 DNA: TGCGCCAGCAGGAGAGAAAGCACAGATACGCAGTATTTT.

J is TRBJ1-4 and V is TRBV5-5; D may be TRBD1 (6 bases). V was cut by 2 bases and J by 4 bases, with 12 bases left in between. The germline gives CDR1 SGHKS, CDR2 YYEKEE (reference sequence). The CDR3 extends over 15 amino acids. CDR3 nucleotide sequence: TGTGCCAGCAGCTTTTGGGACACTTATAATGAAAAACTGTTTTTT. It yields the protein CASSFWDTYNEKLFF.

The chain carries TRBV5-1 and TRBJ2-2; D ambiguous. V was trimmed by 4 bases and J by 5 bases, leaving 12 bases between them. CDR3 length: 14 amino acids. Germline V lookup: CDR1 SGHRS, CDR2 YFSETQ. CDR3 amino acids: CASSPGGKTGELFF. The CDR3 nucleotides read TGCGCCAGCAGCCCTGGCGGAAAGACCGGGGAGCTGTTTTTT.

This clone has only one observation. The chain recombines TRBV27 with TRBJ2-1; 7 nucleotides align to TRBD2. The CDR3 covers 14 residues. J was trimmed by 9 bases and V by 5 bases; bases with no gene match: 10. Looked up from germline, CDR1 is MNHEY and CDR2 is SMNVEV (reference sequence). CDR3 in amino acids: CASSDGSREAEQFF. The CDR3 nucleotides read TGTGCCAGCAGTGACGGGTCCCGGGAGGCTGAGCAGTTCTTC.

This clone was found once. The chain uses TRBV6-2 or TRBV6-3 and TRBJ2-6; D not resolved. V was trimmed by 2 bases and J by 2 bases, leaving 7 bases between them. CDR1 and CDR2 (germline): MNHEY, SVGEGT. CDR3 length: 15 residues. This CDR3 is CASSYLETGANVLTF. CDR3 coding DNA: TGTGCCAGCAGTTACCTAGAAACTGGGGCCAACGTCCTGACTTTC.

This clone has more than one count but fewer than ten. The CDR3 loop reads CASSLRQGAQHF. The DNA of the CDR3 is TGTGCCAGCAGCCTTAGACAGGGGGCCCAGCATTTT. The V gene is TRBV3-1 (or the pseudogene TRBV3-2), the J gene TRBJ1-5, with TRBD1 identical over 9 bases. V was pared by 4 bases and J by 11 bases, with 3 bases of the junction left unmatched. The CDR3 length is 12 residues. In germline, CDR1 is LGHDT, CDR2 YNNKEL (reference sequence).

The chain recombines TRBV19 with TRBJ2-6, with D possibly being TRBD1 (5 bases). Germline V gene lookup returns CDR1 LNHDA and CDR2 SQIVND (reference sequence). The ends were cut back, 4 bases at V and 0 bases at J, with 7 bases in the middle. This CDR3 has 15 residues. In nucleotides, the CDR3 is TGTGCCAGTAGTAGACAGAGCTCTGGGGCCAACGTCCTGACTTTC. This gives the protein CASSRQSSGANVLTF.

This clone was recorded a few times. The sample carries other DNA sequences with the same CDR3. The J gene is TRBJ1-5, the V gene TRBV6-5; 7 positions agree with TRBD1. V lost 7 bases to trimming and J lost 1 base; unmatched junction nucleotides: 4. CDR3 size: 14 residues. Germline values: CDR1 MNHEY, CDR2 SVGAGI. The CDR3 DNA reads TGTGCCAGCACGGAGGGGGCAAGCAATCAGCCCCAGCATTTT. Translating gives CASTEGASNQPQHF.

V is TRBV19 and J is TRBJ1-6, with D possibly TRBD1 on 6 matching bases. Trimming removed 4 bases from V and 5 bases from J, with 15 bases in between. The CDR3 has 16 residues. CDR1 is LNHDA, CDR2 SQIVND, per germline (reference sequence). Here the CDR3 DNA reads TGTGCCAGTAGTAAACTGGCAGGGGAGAATAATTCACCCCTCCACTTT. Protein sequence: CASSKLAGENNSPLHF.

This clone was observed once. The CDR3 region is CASSGRGHGEKLFF. The CDR3 coding sequence is TGTGCCAGCAGTGGGCGGGGGCACGGTGAAAAACTGTTTTTT. The chain employs TRBV25-1 and TRBJ1-4, with D perhaps matching TRBD1 (6 bases). CDR1 MGHDK and CDR2 SYGVNS come from the germline V gene. V was trimmed by 4 bases and J by 7 bases, leaving 13 bases between them. The CDR3 is 14 residues long.

The J gene is TRBJ1-2, the V gene TRBV24-1; D possibly corresponds to TRBD1 (5 bases). The CDR3 extends over 14 amino acids. Germline V CDR1 and CDR2: KGHDR, SFDVKD. V gave up 5 bases and J gave up 2 bases, with 11 bases separating them. CDR3: CATSAPTANYGYTF. The DNA for the CDR3 is TGTGCCACCAGTGCACCGACAGCGAACTATGGCTACACCTTC.

This chain uses TRBV15 with TRBJ2-2, with 7 bases matching TRBD1. CDR3 size: 15 residues. Germline-derived CDR1 and CDR2 are LNHNV and YYDKDF (reference sequence). V shed 6 bases and J 5 bases; nucleotides not matched to a gene: 9. CDR3 DNA sequence: TGTGCCACCAGTACACCCGGACAGGCGACCGGGGAGCTGTTTTTT. It codes for CATSTPGQATGELFF.

The chain carries TRBV28 and TRBJ2-7, with D possibly being TRBD1 (6 bases). The CDR3 contains 16 residues. CDR1 and CDR2 (germline): MDHEN, SYDVKM. V lost 3 bases and J lost 3, with 18 bases in between. CDR3 residues: CASSLGPSTGFYEQYF. CDR3 DNA sequence: TGTGCCAGCAGTTTGGGGCCCTCAACAGGGTTCTACGAGCAGTACTTC.

The chain employs TRBV30 and TRBJ2-5, with D perhaps matching TRBD2 (6 bases). CDR3 length: 13 residues. Trimming took off 6 bases at V and 2 bases at J, with 13 bases between the two ends. The germline CDR1 and CDR2 sequences are GTSNPN and SVGIG (reference sequence). The CDR3 loop is CACSASAQETQYF. DNA for the CDR3: TGTGCCTGCTCCGCTAGCGCACAAGAGACCCAGTACTTC.

The V and J genes are TRBV2 and TRBJ2-7, with 8 bases fitting TRBD1. Germline CDR1 and CDR2: SNHLY and FYNNEI. There are 14 residues in the CDR3. The V gene end was trimmed by 4 bases and the J gene end by 4 bases; junction bases not matched to a gene: 6. The CDR3 coding sequence is TGTGCCAGCAGTGCGGACAGGGAAGAATACGAGCAGTACTTC. Its translation is CASSADREEYEQYF.

This chain joins TRBV28 and TRBJ1-4; TRBD1 is a possible D gene (6 bases). The V gene's germline CDR1 is MDHEN and CDR2 SYDVKM. V gave up 5 bases and J gave up 8 bases, with 18 bases separating them. CDR3 length: 15 amino acids. The chain's CDR3 is CASSDTGRGMEKLFF. The CDR3 DNA is TGTGCCAGCAGTGACACAGGGCGAGGTATGGAAAAACTGTTTTTT.

The chain is built from TRBV4-1 and TRBJ1-6; a weak D match, TRBD1 (6 bases). The V gene lost 4 bases and the J gene lost 7 bases, with 20 bases spanning the gap. This CDR3 comprises 17 residues. The germline V gene has CDR1 MGHRA and CDR2 YSYEKL. Here the CDR3 reads CASSPQGMTGRNSPLHF. CDR3 nucleotides: TGCGCCAGCAGCCCCCAGGGGATGACTGGGAGAAATTCACCCCTCCACTTT.

The gene calls are TRBV5-1 and TRBJ1-2; 9 nucleotides line up with TRBD1. This CDR3 has 13 residues. The V and J ends lost 4 bases and 6 bases, in that order; junction bases with no gene match: 4. CDR1 is SGHRS, CDR2 YFSETQ, per germline. As DNA, the CDR3 is TGCGCCAGCAGCCCACAGGGGGCTGATGGCTACACCTTC. It translates to CASSPQGADGYTF. Supplemented by reference TRBV5-1 and TRBJ1-2, the full variable domain reads KAGVTQTPRYLIKTRGQQVTLSCSPISGHRSVSWYQQTPGQGLQFLFEYFSETQRNKGNFPGRFSGRQFSNSRSEMNVSTLELGDSALYLCASSPQGADGYTFGSGTRLTVV.

This chain uses TRBV6-5 with TRBJ1-1; the D is unclear. The length of the CDR3 is 14 residues. The V end lost 0 bases, the J end lost 1 base, and 6 bases lay between the germline ends. The germline CDR1 and CDR2 sequences are MNHEY and SVGAGI. Written as DNA, the CDR3 is TGTGCCAGCAGTTACTCTTCCCGGAACACTGAAGCTTTCTTT. Translating it yields CASSYSSRNTEAFF.

The chain links TRBV28 to TRBJ1-3; D possibly corresponds to TRBD1 (5 bases). The CDR3 sequence is 16 residues long. The V end lost 7 bases, the J end lost 4 bases, and 20 bases lay between the germline ends. Per the germline V gene, CDR1 is MDHEN and CDR2 is SYDVKM. CDR3 DNA: TGTGCCAGCACCCCGGCGGGGGGATTCTCCGGAAACACCATATATTTT. This encodes CASTPAGGFSGNTIYF.

The J gene is TRBJ2-4, the V gene TRBV19; 10 positions agree with TRBD1. CDR3 length: 16 amino acids. Looked up from germline, CDR1 is LNHDA and CDR2 is SQIVND (reference sequence). V lost 5 bases to trimming and J lost 1 base; unmatched junction nucleotides: 5. CDR3 protein: CASSPGTGVAKNIQYF. The CDR3 region has the DNA TGTGCCAGTAGTCCGGGGACAGGGGTCGCCAAAAACATTCAGTACTTC.

This clone appeared a single time. This chain links TRBV30 with TRBJ2-1, with TRBD2 matching over 9 bases. Per germline, CDR1 GTSNPN and CDR2 SVGIG (reference sequence). Losses at the gene ends were 2 bases for V and 15 bases for J; bases not matched to a gene: 11. The CDR3 sequence is 13 residues long. The CDR3 nucleotides read TGTGCCTGGAGTTCGGTGGCGGGAGGGCCGCCGTTCTTC. This translates into CAWSSVAGGPPFF.

The chain couples TRBV4-1 to TRBJ1-2; TRBD1 aligns across 7 bases. The length of the CDR3 is 14 residues. Looked up from germline, CDR1 is MGHRA and CDR2 is YSYEKL. The V gene end was trimmed by 1 base and the J gene end by 7 bases; junction bases not matched to a gene: 6. The DNA for the CDR3 is TGCGCCAGCAGCCAAGCCACAGGGGCGGGTGGCTACACCTTC. Its protein is CASSQATGAGGYTF.